This T cell receptor beta chain was captured by sequencing in a study of identical twins. Each CDR3 protein is one row after TCRdb ran MiXCR on the 5' RACE reads. The sample shows under 800,000 distinct CDR3 sequences, 21% of them seen only once. This clonotype turned up a few times. Looked up from germline, CDR1 is MNHEY and CDR2 is SVGAGI. The CDR3 has 19 residues. V was trimmed by 0 bases and J by 0 bases, leaving 18 bases between them. The data were also submitted as part of a second study, on T cells expressing NK-cell markers. Per that study: NKG2C+ dominant clonotype frequencies in 5 or 6 donors were about 1.0-7.0% of CD8+ T cells.

The chain is built from TRBV6-5 and TRBJ1-3; D is ambiguous. The TCR was taken from a woman between 18 and 29 years old in good health. Source material: PBMCs. The CDR3 DNA follows: TGTGCCAGCAGTTACTCGATTTTCGGGCAGAGCAGCTCTGGAAACACCATATATTTT. Its protein is CASSYSIFGQSSSGNTIYF.